Sample share makes the clone carrying this TCR beta chain medium-sized. What it recognizes is unknown. Germline CDR1 and CDR2: SGHVS and FQNEAQ. V lost 2 bases to trimming and J lost 5 bases; unmatched junction nucleotides: 13. CDR3 length equals 17 residues. Around 530 ng RNA was reverse transcribed with alpha and beta constant-region primers. Using multiplexing indices, alpha and beta chain libraries were generated apart by chain-specific third strand synthesis. One entry per CDR3 protein, called by TCRdb with MiXCR from the 5' RACE reads. This table has around 4,000 distinct CDR3 sequences, about 8% appearing once. Roughly three months, about 14 weeks, into antiretroviral therapy, follow-up blood was collected. All unsorted peripheral T cells were captured because whole blood was used without fractionation. This entry belongs to a study of HIV-infected patients and healthy controls. Turning to the study itself: After three months of therapy, CD4 counts rose modestly but significantly in about 90% of the 16 patients.

General observations from the study: HIV+ repertoires were severely depleted of MAIT alpha-chain CDR3s, unlike healthy controls. Approximately twelve weeks of therapy was arguably too brief to observe immune reconstitution in treated samples. Eight alpha and eight beta V genes differed significantly in mean usage between HIV-infected patients and controls.

The rearrangement joins TRBV7-8 to TRBJ2-5, with 8 bases that match TRBD2. Sequences were derived from blood, sampled during antiretroviral therapy. The receptor was derived from an adult with HIV infection. In DNA form, the CDR3 reads TGTGCCAGCAGCTTATTTAGCGGGACCCCCCTGCGGGAGACCCAGTACTTC. Translation gives CASSLFSGTPLRETQYF.